The rows below give T cell receptor beta chains drawn from one sample of a study of T cell responses to AZD1222 COVID-19 vaccine. Here immunoSEQ multiplex PCR was the method, and the copy in TCRdb shows in-frame clones only, minus some. The table lists under 150,000 clones, 70% to 90% of them singletons, with about 9.9% in the top ten. The sequencing used peripheral blood, collected 28 days after the second AZD1222 dose. The receptors derive from an adult who received the AZD1222 COVID-19 vaccine. Each CDR3 is given with its conserved first and last residue. A D gene is named only where the DNA matches it firmly. The size of a clone is reported for some rows only, either as once, few or many, or as a class for expanded clones.

>TRBV3-1/TRBV3-2|TRBD2|TRBJ2-3|.
TGTGCCAGCAGCCTCGAGGGACTAGCTCAGTCGGATACGCAGTATTTT
CASSLEGLAQSDTQYF
>TRBV27|TRBD1|TRBJ2-3|.
TGTGCCAGCAGTTTCGACAGGGACACAGATACGCAGTATTTT
CASSFDRDTDTQYF
>TRBV5-1|.|TRBJ2-5|.
TGCGCCAGCAGCTTGCAAGGGGGGGGAGAGACCCAGTACTTC
CASSLQGGGETQYF
>TRBV27|.|TRBJ1-2|.
TGTGCCAGCAGTTTATCGAGGGGGGTCCGGAACCATGGCTACACCTTC
CASSLSRGVRNHGYTF
>TRBV12-3/TRBV12-4|.|TRBJ1-2|.
TGTGCCAGCAGTTTACACAGGGACTATGGCTACACCTTC
CASSLHRDYGYTF
>TRBV4-3|TRBD1|TRBJ2-5|few
TGCGCCAGCAGCCAACTGGCAGGGGGCCGGGAGACCCAGTACTTC
CASSQLAGGRETQYF
>TRBV12-3/TRBV12-4|.|TRBJ2-7|few
TGTGCCAGCAGTCCAGTCCGGGGGTACGAGCAGTACTTC
CASSPVRGYEQYF
>TRBV9|TRBD1|TRBJ1-2|.
TGTGCCAGCAGCGTGACAGGGGATGGCTACACCTTC
CASSVTGDGYTF
>TRBV12-3/TRBV12-4|.|TRBJ2-5|.
TGTGCCAGCAGTTGGGCAGTAGAGACCCAGTACTTC
CASSWAVETQYF
>TRBV18|TRBD1|TRBJ1-1|.
TGTGCCAGCTCCCTCACGACAGGGGCGAACACTGAAGCTTTCTTT
CASSLTTGANTEAFF
>TRBV19|.|TRBJ2-2|.
TGTGCTAGTAGCCCCCGAGGGGCCGGGGAGCTGTTTTTT
CASSPRGAGELFF
>TRBV29-1|.|TRBJ2-1|few
TGCAGCGTTGAAGAGGGGCTCCACTACAATGAGCAGTTCTTC
CSVEEGLHYNEQFF
>TRBV5-1|.|TRBJ2-3|.
TGCGCCAGCATGCCGGGGGGCGCAGATACGCAGTATTTT
CASMPGGADTQYF
>TRBV6-5|.|TRBJ2-1|.
TGTGCCAGCAGTCACCTTGACAGGAGCGATGAGCAGTTCTTC
CASSHLDRSDEQFF
>TRBV12-3/TRBV12-4|.|TRBJ1-2|.
TGTGCCAGCAGTTCTCAGGGGAGCTATGGCTACACCTTC
CASSSQGSYGYTF
>TRBV18|.|TRBJ2-2|.
TGTGCCAGCTCACCTAAACTAGAGAACGGGGAGCTGTTTTTT
CASSPKLENGELFF
>TRBV19|TRBD1|TRBJ2-2|few
TGTGCCAGCCGCTCCCAGGGGGCACGAGTCGGGGAGCTGTTTTTT
CASRSQGARVGELFF
>TRBV4-1|TRBD2|TRBJ2-1|.
TGCGCCAGCAGCCCTCATTCTAGCGGGAGGGCGGGAAATGAGCAGTTCTTC
CASSPHSSGRAGNEQFF
>TRBV19|TRBD1|TRBJ1-5|.
TGTGCCAGTAGCAGCAGGGGGTTGGGCAATCAGCCCCAGCATTTT
CASSSRGLGNQPQHF
>TRBV7-9|.|TRBJ2-7|.
TGTGCCAGCAGCCTTACCAGCGGTAGCTACTACGAGCAGTACTTC
CASSLTSGSYYEQYF
>TRBV18|.|TRBJ2-2|few
TGTGCCAGCTCACCAAACCAGCTCGCGAACACCGGGGAGCTGTTTTTT
CASSPNQLANTGELFF
>TRBV7-2|.|TRBJ2-3|.
TGTGCCAGCAGCTCATTCGGGGGACCAGATACGCAGTATTTT
CASSSFGGPDTQYF
>TRBV25-1|.|TRBJ1-4|.
TGTGCCAGCAGTGACATGGCGGGACGTCCTAATGAAAAACTGTTTTTT
CASSDMAGRPNEKLFF
>TRBV9|TRBD2|TRBJ2-7|.
TGTGCCAGCAGCCCGGGGGGGGTTCCTTACGAGCAGTACTTC
CASSPGGVPYEQYF
>TRBV18|TRBD1|TRBJ1-2|.
TGTGCCAGCTCACCAGGGACAGGGAACGGCTACACCTTC
CASSPGTGNGYTF
>TRBV6-2/TRBV6-3|.|TRBJ2-3|.
TGTGCCAGCAGTCGGGGAGATACGCAGTATTTT
CASSRGDTQYF
>TRBV12-3/TRBV12-4|.|TRBJ1-5|.
TGTGCCAGCAGTTTAGAGGTTAATCAGCCCCAGCATTTT
CASSLEVNQPQHF
>TRBV2|TRBD2|TRBJ2-2|.
TGTGCCAGCAGTGAGGCGGGAGGGGAGACCGGGGAGCTGTTTTTT
CASSEAGGETGELFF
>TRBV10-3|.|TRBJ2-5|once
TGTGCCATCAGTGATCCCCAGGGAATGGGTGAGACCCAGTACTTC
CAISDPQGMGETQYF
>TRBV2|.|TRBJ2-3|once
TGTGCCAGCAGTAGGGACTCCCGGAGGGATACGCAGTATTTT
CASSRDSRRDTQYF
>TRBV15|TRBD1|TRBJ1-5|.
TGTGCCACCAGCAGAGATCGGACAGGGGCGGGGAGCAATCAGCCCCAGCATTTT
CATSRDRTGAGSNQPQHF
>TRBV7-8|.|TRBJ1-2|.
TGTGCCAGCAGCTTATTATATGGATTGGGACAAACTAACTATGGCTACACCTTC
CASSLLYGLGQTNYGYTF